This T cell receptor (beta chain) was captured by sequencing in a study of neoadjuvant nivolumab and ipilimumab in lung cancer (dated by TCRdb to 2018 to 2020). For context, the study as a whole: Nivolumab was given at 3 mg/kg intravenously on days 1, 15 and 29, and the combination arm added ipilimumab 1 mg/kg on day 1 only. The primary endpoint of the trial was the rate of major pathologic response (MPR) in the intention-to-treat population of each study arm. A total of just under 45 patients with operable NSCLC were treated in the trial, with around 23 randomized to nivolumab monotherapy and about 21 randomized to nivolumab plus ipilimumab. The study compared TCR repertoires in pretherapy (baseline) peripheral blood with TCR repertoires in tumors resected at surgery following neoadjuvant immune checkpoint blockade. Matched pretherapy and resected tumor pairs were analyzed for seven patients: four treated with nivolumab and three with nivolumab plus ipilimumab.

A word on this clone: The antigen it recognizes is unknown. Base-call qualities are not available, and no considerably larger clone is one nucleotide away.

The library was prepared using the immunoSEQ multiplex PCR assay. In the original analysis: Richness and clonality were used to summarize the repertoires, and clones that significantly expanded or contracted between pre- and post-therapy samples were identified. TCRdb provides this immuneACCESS table in a form limited to in-frame rearrangements. Some clones are lacking; in checked studies, under half of them reflect an unresolved V gene, and why the rest are absent is not known. The V and J calls and the clone size are those of that table, but D and trimming were determined from the DNA. This sample has 40,000 to 55,000 clones in its table, and roughly 91% of those were observed once. Together, the top ten hold 3.7% of the sample. Points the paper makes about the study in general: TCR sequencing was performed in a small number of samples. Resected tumors had greater TCR richness and clonality than tumor-adjacent uninvolved lung, and increases were observed in more dual-therapy-treated tumors. Tumor T-cell richness and clonality rose from pretherapy to surgery in three of three dual-therapy tumors but in only two of four nivolumab-treated tumors. TCR richness in pretherapy blood showed a positive correlation with richness in tumors resected after neoadjuvant therapy (Spearman R of about 0.82). No significant correlation was found between TCR clonality and pathologic tumor regression, and only one major-pathologic-response sample was available for the clonality analysis.

What this sample's time point label stands for: pretherapy, before neoadjuvant immune checkpoint inhibitors. The samples were taken from NEOSTAR, a phase 2 randomized trial in operable NSCLC that tested neoadjuvant nivolumab or nivolumab plus ipilimumab, followed by surgery. The CDR3 contains 15 residues, cysteine and phenylalanine counted. Just CDR3 DNA is preserved here, 45 bases in frame from base 1. CDR1 and CDR2 are read off the germline V gene as MNHNS and SASEGT. Here V drops 6 bases and J drops 8 bases, and the junction holds 12 bases not matched to any gene. Here the chain combines TRBV6-1 and TRBJ1-2, with 10 junctional bases fitting TRBD1. This receptor was taken from an adult with non-small cell lung cancer. Some clones in this sample may be carry-over from other donors' samples. Here the sequenced sample was blood, taken before neoadjuvant nivolumab, alone or with ipilimumab. The CDR3 here reads CASRDRPDRGQGYTF. The DNA is as follows: TGTGCCAGCAGGGACCGGCCCGACAGGGGGCAAGGCTACACCTTC.